A single sample is the source of the 28 T cell receptor beta chains below, sequenced in a study of T cell responses to AZD1222 COVID-19 vaccine. The assay was immunoSEQ multiplex PCR, and TCRdb's table has in-frame clones only and misses some. The top ten hold around 2.2% of the sample, which has tens of thousands of clones, over 85% seen once. This material consisted of peripheral blood, taken on day 0 of AZD1222 vaccination. The source of these receptors is an adult in good health.

The rearrangement joins TRBV7-2 to TRBJ2-5; 8 positions agree with TRBD2. CDR3 length equals 16 residues. J was trimmed by 2 bases and V by 1 base; bases with no gene match: 6. Germline lookup yields CDR1 SGHTA and CDR2 FQGNSA. DNA for the CDR3: TGTGCCAGCAGCTTAGACAAGCGGGAGCCACAAGAGACCCAGTACTTC. Translation gives CASSLDKREPQETQYF.

Here the CDR3 DNA reads TGTGCCAGCAGTTTAGGGGGTGAGCAGTACTTC. Translation gives CASSLGGEQYF. The rearrangement links TRBV27 to TRBJ2-7, with D perhaps TRBD1 or TRBD2 (5 bases each). Germline V gives CDR1 MNHEY, CDR2 SMNVEV (reference sequence). The CDR3 consists of 11 residues. V gave up 2 bases and J gave up 7 bases, with 6 bases separating them.

The genes are TRBV11-1 and TRBJ1-3, with 7 bases fitting TRBD1. CDR3 size: 16 residues. The germline V gene has CDR1 SGHAT and CDR2 FQDESV (reference sequence). Trimming cost V 6 bases and J 0 bases; bases outside gene matches: 8. CDR3 DNA sequence: TGTGCCAGCAGACGAACCAGGGGGAGCTCTGGAAACACCATATATTTT. This sequence encodes CASRRTRGSSGNTIYF.

V and J are TRBV3-1 (or the pseudogene TRBV3-2) and TRBJ2-5, with TRBD2 matching 10 bases. Germline CDR1 and CDR2: LGHDT and YNNKEL (reference sequence). The V and J ends lost 3 bases and 5 bases, in that order; junction bases with no gene match: 6. The CDR3 has 15 amino acids. The CDR3 DNA sequence: TGTGCCAGCAGCCATATAGCGGGAGGACGGGAGACCCAGTACTTC. This encodes CASSHIAGGRETQYF.

The chain joins TRBV9 to TRBJ2-3; D might be TRBD2 (5 bases). From germline, CDR1 is SGDLS and CDR2 YYNGEE. This CDR3 is 16 amino acids long. Trimming stripped 0 bases from V and 0 bases from J, with 11 bases between. CDR3 nucleotide sequence: TGTGCCAGCAGCGTAGGGGTGGGCGGGAGCACAGATACGCAGTATTTT. It yields the protein CASSVGVGGSTDTQYF.

The chain is built from TRBV19 and TRBJ2-5, with a possible D match to TRBD2 (5 bases). Looked up from germline, CDR1 is LNHDA and CDR2 is SQIVND (reference sequence). V lost 0 bases and J lost 1, with 12 bases in between. This CDR3 spans 16 amino acids. The CDR3 nucleotides read TGTGCCAGTAGTATAGAAGGAAGGAGGCGCCAAGAGACCCAGTACTTC. Translated: CASSIEGRRRQETQYF.

The chain employs TRBV6-2 or TRBV6-3 and TRBJ1-2, with D tentatively TRBD1 (5 bases). Between the trimmed V and J ends, which lost 4 bases and 4 bases, there was a span of 22 bases. There are 17 residues in the CDR3. CDR1 and CDR2 from the germline V gene are MNHEY and SVGEGT. CDR3 amino acids: CASSSPNSREVAYGYTF. The CDR3 DNA is TGTGCCAGCAGTTCTCCAAACTCCAGGGAGGTCGCCTATGGCTACACCTTC.

V gene TRBV7-2 combines with J gene TRBJ2-7, with D tentatively TRBD1 (6 bases). CDR3 length: 15 residues. CDR1 is SGHTA, CDR2 FQGNSA, per germline. V was pared by 4 bases and J by 6 bases, with 19 bases between. The CDR3 is CASSSTGTGSGEQYF. The CDR3 DNA reads TGTGCCAGCAGCTCTACAGGGACGGGGTCTGGCGAGCAGTACTTC.

V and J are TRBV19 and TRBJ1-4; weak D call: TRBD1 (5 bases). V shed 2 bases and J shed 8 bases, with 6 bases lying between them. The CDR3 length is 12 residues. CDR1 is LNHDA, CDR2 SQIVND, per germline (reference sequence). CDR3 protein: CASSIRGEKLFF. Written as DNA, the CDR3 is TGTGCCAGTAGTATACGGGGGGAAAAACTGTTTTTT. The entire variable domain, with the rest obtained from reference TRBV19 and TRBJ1-4, is as follows: DGGITQSPKYLFRKEGQNVTLSCEQNLNHDAMYWYRQDPGQGLRLIYYSQIVNDFQKGDIAEGYSVSREKKESFPLTVTSAQKNPTAFYLCASSIRGEKLFFGSGTQLSVL.

V is TRBV9 and J is TRBJ1-1, with 9 bases matching TRBD1. The germline gives CDR1 SGDLS, CDR2 YYNGEE. The length of the CDR3 is 15 residues. The ends lost 3 bases at V and 4 bases at J; junction bases unmatched: 7. The CDR3 region has the DNA TGTGCCAGCAGCGCGGGACAGGGCTTTGGCACTGAAGCTTTCTTT. Translated: CASSAGQGFGTEAFF.

The V and J genes are TRBV6-5 and TRBJ2-7, with 9 bases identical to TRBD1. In germline, CDR1 is MNHEY, CDR2 SVGAGI. V dropped 2 bases and J dropped 5; count of bases not matched to a gene: 10. The CDR3 spans 16 residues. This CDR3 reads CASSYRPRGQGHEQYF. Here the CDR3 DNA reads TGTGCCAGCAGTTACCGTCCCCGGGGACAGGGCCACGAGCAGTACTTC.

V gene TRBV7-8 combines with J gene TRBJ1-1, with D hard to call. The CDR3 length is 14 residues. Trimming cost V 5 bases and J 4 bases, with 14 bases left between them. Germline V gives CDR1 SGHVS, CDR2 FQNEAQ. This CDR3 is CASSPRARGTEAFF. The CDR3 DNA reads TGTGCCAGCAGCCCTCGTGCTCGTGGCACTGAAGCTTTCTTT.

The rearrangement links TRBV5-1 to TRBJ2-2; D not resolved. The CDR3 spans 13 residues. V gave up 3 bases and J gave up 0 bases, with 3 bases separating them. The germline V gene encodes CDR1 SGHRS and CDR2 YFSETQ. The CDR3 is CASSSSNTGELFF. As DNA, the CDR3 is TGCGCCAGCAGCTCCTCGAACACCGGGGAGCTGTTTTTT.

This chain connects TRBV9 to TRBJ1-5; 7 nucleotides match TRBD1. Germline trimming cut 3 bases from V and 1 base from J; bases unmatched to any gene: 4. The CDR3 covers 15 residues. The germline CDR1 and CDR2 sequences are SGDLS and YYNGEE. CDR3 bases: TGTGCCAGCAGCGAAGGGGGCAGGAGCAATCAGCCCCAGCATTTT. Translated: CASSEGGRSNQPQHF.

The rearrangement uses TRBV3-1 (or the pseudogene TRBV3-2) and TRBJ1-1; D remains ambiguous. Trimming removed 1 base from V and 1 base from J, with 10 bases in between. CDR3 length: 15 residues. From germline, CDR1 is LGHDT and CDR2 YNNKEL (reference sequence). DNA of the CDR3: TGTGCCAGCAGCCAAGGTGCGGGTGGGAACACTGAAGCTTTCTTT. Its translation: CASSQGAGGNTEAFF.

The rearrangement links TRBV5-4 to TRBJ2-7; 8 nucleotides line up with TRBD2. Germline assignment: CDR1 SGHNT and CDR2 YYREEE (reference sequence). The CDR3 covers 15 residues. V shed 1 base, J shed 0 bases, and the junction held 3 bases outside the gene matches. CDR3 nucleotide sequence: TGTGCCAGCAGCTTGACACTAGCGGACTCCTACGAGCAGTACTTC. This encodes CASSLTLADSYEQYF.

The genes are TRBV7-8 and TRBJ2-7; 13 nucleotides line up with TRBD2. The germline V gene encodes CDR1 SGHVS and CDR2 FQNEAQ. The V gene end was trimmed by 4 bases and the J gene end by 1 base; junction bases not matched to a gene: 4. CDR3 length equals 16 residues. Here the CDR3 reads CASSWGLAGRSYEQYF. CDR3 in DNA: TGTGCCAGCAGCTGGGGACTAGCGGGAAGATCCTACGAGCAGTACTTC.

The V call is TRBV2, the J call TRBJ1-5; 10 bases match TRBD1. Trimming removed 3 bases from V and 4 bases from J; junction bases left unmatched: 3. The CDR3 has 15 residues. Germline V lookup: CDR1 SNHLY, CDR2 FYNNEI. The CDR3 region is CASSDRTGGNQPQHF. The CDR3 region has the DNA TGTGCCAGCAGTGACCGGACAGGGGGTAATCAGCCCCAGCATTTT.

The chain has TRBV9 and TRBJ1-4; no reliable D call. The length of the CDR3 is 14 residues. In germline, CDR1 is SGDLS, CDR2 YYNGEE. Trimming took off 2 bases at V and 5 bases at J, with 10 bases between the two ends. This CDR3 reads CASSVDQRNEKLFF. The CDR3, as DNA: TGTGCCAGCAGCGTGGACCAAAGAAATGAAAAACTGTTTTTT.

This chain joins TRBV19 and TRBJ1-2, with a possible D match to TRBD1 (5 bases). Germline loops: CDR1 LNHDA, CDR2 SQIVND (reference sequence). The CDR3 totals 15 residues. V dropped 4 bases and J dropped 8 bases, with 20 bases sitting between them. CDR3 nucleotides: TGTGCCAGTAGTACCGGGGACCGCGTGAGGGGCGGCTACACCTTC. Amino acid sequence: CASSTGDRVRGGYTF. The full variable domain, rest sourced from reference TRBV19 and TRBJ1-2, is DGGITQSPKYLFRKEGQNVTLSCEQNLNHDAMYWYRQDPGQGLRLIYYSQIVNDFQKGDIAEGYSVSREKKESFPLTVTSAQKNPTAFYLCASSTGDRVRGGYTFGSGTRLTVV.

The genes are TRBV11-3 and TRBJ2-2, with 8 bases aligning to TRBD1. The V gene end was trimmed by 6 bases and the J gene end by 1 base; junction bases not matched to a gene: 4. This CDR3 has 15 amino acids. The V gene's germline CDR1 is SGHNT and CDR2 YENEEA. CDR3 nucleotide sequence: TGTGCCAGCAGACTAGGGACAGGGAACACCGGGGAGCTGTTTTTT. Amino acids: CASRLGTGNTGELFF.

V gene TRBV6-5 combines with J gene TRBJ1-1; a weak D match, TRBD1 (5 bases). V lost 7 bases, J lost 11 bases, and 14 bases lay in between. The CDR3 has 11 residues. Germline CDR1 reads MNHEY; CDR2 reads SVGAGI. The CDR3 spells CASTAGEKAFF. CDR3 coding DNA: TGTGCCAGCACCGCGGGGGAAAAGGCTTTCTTT.

This chain joins TRBV9 and TRBJ2-7; 9 bases are a match to TRBD1. V shed 4 bases and J 6 bases; nucleotides not matched to a gene: 11. CDR1 and CDR2 (germline): SGDLS, YYNGEE. The CDR3 consists of 15 residues. This CDR3 is CASSLGGTGMSEQYF. The CDR3 nucleotides are TGTGCCAGCAGCCTGGGCGGGACAGGGATGAGCGAGCAGTACTTC.

V is TRBV5-4 and J is TRBJ1-5; 9 nucleotides line up with TRBD1. Germline V gene lookup returns CDR1 SGHNT and CDR2 YYREEE (reference sequence). V lost 4 bases, J lost 9 bases, and 8 bases stayed unmatched. The CDR3 length is 14 residues. The CDR3 protein is CASSAGQGVGPQHF. The CDR3, as DNA: TGTGCCAGCAGCGCGGGACAGGGAGTGGGGCCCCAGCATTTT.

This rearrangement joins TRBV19 to TRBJ2-7, with 9 nucleotides matching TRBD2. The CDR3 covers 15 residues. Germline V gene lookup returns CDR1 LNHDA and CDR2 SQIVND (reference sequence). The ends lost 4 bases at V and 9 bases at J; junction bases unmatched: 13. The CDR3 sequence is CASSTRRTSDSAQYF. CDR3 sequence (DNA): TGTGCCAGTAGTACCAGACGGACTAGCGACTCTGCGCAGTACTTC.

The chain couples TRBV10-2 to TRBJ2-2; 12 nucleotides line up with TRBD2. V shed 4 bases, J shed 1 base, and the junction held 1 base outside the gene matches. The CDR3 sequence is 16 residues long. Germline loops: CDR1 WSHSY, CDR2 SAAADI. The CDR3 DNA follows: TGCGCCAGCAGTGGACTAGCGGGGGTGAACACCGGGGAGCTGTTTTTT. It specifies CASSGLAGVNTGELFF.

V usage is TRBV18 and J usage is TRBJ2-5, with 7 bases identical to TRBD1. This CDR3 is built from 13 residues. Germline-derived CDR1 and CDR2 are KGHSH and LQKENI. V lost 3 bases to trimming and J lost 5 bases; unmatched junction nucleotides: 3. For the CDR3, the DNA is TGTGCCAGCTCACCCTCACAGGGGGAGACCCAGTACTTC. Translating it yields CASSPSQGETQYF.

The chain uses TRBV5-6 and TRBJ1-2, with 8 bases identical to TRBD1. J was trimmed by 3 bases and V by 4 bases; bases with no gene match: 8. This CDR3 comprises 15 residues. The germline V gene encodes CDR1 SGHDT and CDR2 YYEEEE. CDR3 in amino acids: CASSHRTGPDYGYTF. The CDR3 bases are TGTGCCAGCAGCCACAGGACAGGGCCAGACTATGGCTACACCTTC.